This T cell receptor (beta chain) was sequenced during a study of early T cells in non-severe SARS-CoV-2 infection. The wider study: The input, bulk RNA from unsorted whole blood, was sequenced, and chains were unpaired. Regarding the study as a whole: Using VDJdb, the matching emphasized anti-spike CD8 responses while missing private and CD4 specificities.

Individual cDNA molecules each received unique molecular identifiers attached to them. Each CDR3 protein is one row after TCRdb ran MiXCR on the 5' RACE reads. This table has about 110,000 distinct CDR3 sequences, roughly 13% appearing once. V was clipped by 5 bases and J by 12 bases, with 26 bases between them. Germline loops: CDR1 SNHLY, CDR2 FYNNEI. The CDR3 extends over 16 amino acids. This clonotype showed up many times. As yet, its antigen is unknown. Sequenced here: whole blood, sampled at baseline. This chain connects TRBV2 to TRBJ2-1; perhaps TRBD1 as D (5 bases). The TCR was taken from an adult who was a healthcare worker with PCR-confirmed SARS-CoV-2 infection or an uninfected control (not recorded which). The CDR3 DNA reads TGTGCCAGCAGTTCTCTCCAAGTCTTTGGGGCCACGGGGCAGTTCTTC. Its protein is CASSSLQVFGATGQFF.